A selection of T cell receptor beta chains follows, all from one sample in a study of patients and donors after allogeneic stem cell transplantation. TCRdb re-derived calls from the RT-PCR reads in MiXCR, one entry per CDR3 protein. Among over 65,000 distinct CDR3 sequences, approximately 25% were seen once, and the ten largest hold approximately 26%. Material for sequencing was blood, either unsorted or a sorted T cell fraction (not recorded which). The receptors shown here come from a human donor who was either an allogeneic HSCT recipient or a stem cell or donor lymphocyte infusion donor (not recorded which). It is not recorded whose cells these are; they may come from a transplant donor. The CDR3 runs from the conserved cysteine through the conserved F or W. Each record gives: clone size, D gene, J gene, V gene, CDR3 protein, CDR3 DNA. A D gene is named only where the DNA matches it firmly. Not every row has a clone size; where given, it reads once, few, many or a size class.

few,NA,TRBJ2-3,TRBV7-9,CASSPTRTTDTQYF,TGTGCCAGCAGCCCAACGCGGACAACAGATACGCAGTATTTT
NA,NA,TRBJ1-6,TRBV5-1,CASSLGQFGSPLHF,TGCGCCAGCAGCTTGGGCCAATTCGGTTCACCCCTCCACTTT
NA,NA,TRBJ2-7,TRBV7-9,CASSLGLRDEQYF,TGTGCCAGCAGCTTAGGGCTCAGGGACGAGCAGTACTTC
NA,NA,TRBJ1-1,TRBV6-5,CASSYGGGNTEAFF,TGTGCCAGCAGTTATGGTGGGGGCAACACTGAAGCTTTCTTT
NA,NA,TRBJ2-3,TRBV7-3,CASSLTSGNTDTQYF,TGTGCCAGCAGCTTAACGTCAGGAAACACAGATACGCAGTATTTT
NA,NA,TRBJ1-6,TRBV5-1,CASSRTSRDSPLHF,TGCGCCAGCAGCCGGACATCTAGGGATTCACCCCTCCACTTT
NA,NA,TRBJ2-5,TRBV5-1,CASRPIEVDSETQYF,TGCGCCAGCAGGCCCATAGAGGTTGATTCGGAGACCCAGTACTTC
NA,TRBD1,TRBJ2-7,TRBV7-9,CASSPRDRDYEQYF,TGTGCCAGCAGCCCCCGGGACAGGGACTACGAGCAGTACTTC
few,NA,TRBJ1-5,TRBV7-9,CASSVDSEGWNQPQHF,TGTGCCAGCAGCGTCGACAGCGAGGGTTGGAATCAGCCCCAGCATTTT
few,NA,TRBJ1-2,TRBV27,CASSVVGPSDGYTF,TGTGCCAGCAGTGTAGTCGGTCCATCGGATGGCTACACCTTC
NA,NA,TRBJ2-5,TRBV4-1,CASSQVAREETQYF,TGCGCCAGCAGCCAAGTGGCCAGGGAAGAGACCCAGTACTTC
few,TRBD1,TRBJ1-1,TRBV20-1,CSATRGTEAFF,TGCAGTGCTACCAGGGGGACTGAAGCTTTCTTT
NA,TRBD1,TRBJ2-1,TRBV5-1,CASSKLWDRAYNEQFF,TGCGCCAGCAGCAAGTTGTGGGACAGGGCCTACAATGAGCAGTTCTTC
NA,NA,TRBJ2-7,TRBV20-1,CSARAPGAYEQYF,TGCAGTGCTAGAGCTCCAGGGGCCTACGAGCAGTACTTC
NA,NA,TRBJ2-1,TRBV4-3,CASSQALLGNEQFF,TGCGCCAGCAGCCAAGCCTTGTTAGGGAATGAGCAGTTCTTC
NA,TRBD2,TRBJ2-1,TRBV7-2,CASSSRLAGVDLDNEQFF,TGTGCCAGCAGCTCTAGACTAGCGGGAGTCGATCTCGACAATGAGCAGTTCTTC
NA,NA,TRBJ2-2,TRBV12-5,CASGLVALPPYLGELFF,TGTGCTAGTGGTTTGGTAGCCCTCCCCCCGTACCTCGGGGAGCTGTTTTTT
NA,NA,TRBJ1-1,TRBV12-3/TRBV12-4,CASSPTRRGIELGTEAFF,TGTGCCAGCAGTCCCACCCGTCGGGGCATCGAGTTGGGCACTGAAGCTTTCTTT
few,NA,TRBJ1-1,TRBV5-8,CASSPWVPGAFF,TGTGCCAGCAGCCCTTGGGTCCCGGGAGCTTTCTTT
few,NA,TRBJ2-1,TRBV5-4,CASSLVWGHNEQFF,TGTGCCAGCAGCCTAGTGTGGGGCCACAATGAGCAGTTCTTC
NA,NA,TRBJ2-7,TRBV12-3/TRBV12-4,CASSFISTEATDEQYF,TGTGCCAGCAGTTTTATTTCGACGGAAGCCACCGACGAGCAGTACTTC
few,TRBD2,TRBJ2-7,TRBV6-5,CASTSGTSFHEQYF,TGTGCCAGCACCTCCGGGACTAGTTTCCACGAGCAGTACTTC
NA,NA,TRBJ2-7,TRBV12-3/TRBV12-4,CASSLLALDYEQYF,TGTGCCAGCAGTTTGCTGGCCCTGGACTACGAGCAGTACTTC
NA,NA,TRBJ1-1,TRBV12-3/TRBV12-4,CASSLATGRAEAFF,TGTGCCAGCAGTTTAGCCACAGGGCGCGCTGAAGCTTTCTTT
few,TRBD1,TRBJ1-2,TRBV12-3/TRBV12-4,CASISGGRGPSDYGYTF,TGTGCCAGCATTTCCGGGGGCAGGGGGCCCTCGGACTATGGCTACACCTTC
many,TRBD1,TRBJ1-1,TRBV20-1,CSARAGTANTEAFF,TGCAGTGCTAGAGCCGGGACAGCGAACACTGAAGCTTTCTTT
NA,TRBD2,TRBJ2-7,TRBV2,CASRGTRPSSYEQYF,TGTGCCAGCAGGGGGACTAGGCCTAGCTCCTACGAGCAGTACTTC
NA,NA,TRBJ2-3,TRBV6-6,CASTLEDTQYF,TGTGCCAGCACCTTAGAAGATACGCAGTATTTT
few,TRBD1,TRBJ1-2,TRBV5-1,CASSLNPLGTVYGYTF,TGCGCCAGCAGCTTGAACCCCCTCGGGACAGTATATGGCTACACCTTC
few,NA,TRBJ2-2,TRBV9,CASSVGVGNTGELFF,TGTGCCAGCAGCGTAGGGGTGGGGAACACCGGGGAGCTGTTTTTT
NA,NA,TRBJ1-5,TRBV7-9,CASSSHDSRQPQHF,TGTGCCAGCAGCTCTCATGACAGCCGTCAGCCCCAGCATTTT
NA,NA,TRBJ1-1,TRBV6-5,CASSYPGANTEAFF,TGTGCCAGCAGCTATCCGGGGGCCAACACTGAAGCTTTCTTT
NA,NA,TRBJ2-7,TRBV27,CASSLNSRVPYEQYF,TGTGCCAGCAGTTTAAATTCTAGAGTACCCTACGAGCAGTACTTC
many,TRBD1,TRBJ1-6,TRBV6-5,CASSYRDRGNSPLHF,TGTGCCAGCAGTTACCGGGACAGGGGAAATTCACCCCTCCACTTT
few,TRBD2,TRBJ2-1,TRBV20-1,CSAAPLADIYNEQFF,TGCAGTGCCGCCCCACTAGCGGACATATACAATGAGCAGTTCTTC
NA,TRBD1,TRBJ2-7,TRBV27,CASSPLNVRTGGGEQYF,TGTGCCAGCAGTCCATTAAATGTCAGGACAGGGGGTGGCGAGCAGTACTTC